These T cell receptor beta chains were read from a single sample in a study of T cells after posttransplantation cyclophosphamide. Generated by immunoSEQ multiplex PCR, the TCRdb table keeps only in-frame clones and is missing some. The sample has more than 10,000 clones, none seen only once. The material was PBMCs, obtained after allogeneic stem cell transplant with posttransplant cyclophosphamide. These receptors all stem from a female patient in her thirties or forties who received an allogeneic stem cell transplant from an unrelated donor, was CMV-positive, and had acute GVHD only. Part of the T cells may come from the graft donor. Each CDR3 is given with its conserved first and last residue. The order of the fields is D gene, clone size, J gene, V gene, CDR3 protein, CDR3 DNA. D genes are given only for firm matches. The size field is filled for only some rows; it gives once, few, many or a size class.

D: TRBD1; size: many; J: TRBJ1-2; V: TRBV6-6; CDR3: CASSRGQRFDYGYTF; DNA: TGTGCCAGCTCAAGGGGACAGAGGTTCGACTATGGCTACACCTTC
D: .; size: .; J: TRBJ1-6; V: TRBV5-4; CDR3: CASNYQGHPNSPLHF; DNA: TGTGCCAGCAATTACCAGGGACATCCAAATTCACCCCTCCACTTT
D: TRBD2; size: many; J: TRBJ2-7; V: TRBV27; CDR3: CASSPTSGSPYYEQYF; DNA: TGTGCCAGCAGTCCGACTAGCGGGAGTCCATACTACGAGCAGTACTTC
D: .; size: .; J: TRBJ2-1; V: TRBV5-1; CDR3: CASSRALTSGTYEQFF; DNA: TGCGCCAGCAGCCGGGCCTTAACCTCGGGGACTTATGAGCAGTTCTTC
D: TRBD2; size: many; J: TRBJ2-3; V: TRBV19; CDR3: CASKGPRIAGGSTDTQYF; DNA: TGTGCCAGTAAGGGCCCCCGAATAGCGGGTGGTAGCACAGATACGCAGTATTTT
D: .; size: .; J: TRBJ2-3; V: TRBV5-1; CDR3: CASSLAQVTDTQYF; DNA: TGCGCCAGCAGCTTGGCACAAGTCACAGATACGCAGTATTTT
D: TRBD1; size: .; J: TRBJ1-6; V: TRBV28; CDR3: CASSFHRGAGNSPLHF; DNA: TGTGCCAGCAGCTTCCACAGGGGTGCGGGAAATTCACCCCTCCACTTT
D: TRBD1; size: many; J: TRBJ1-2; V: TRBV28; CDR3: CASREGQPNYGYTF; DNA: TGTGCCAGCAGGGAGGGACAGCCTAACTATGGCTACACCTTC
D: .; size: many; J: TRBJ2-5; V: TRBV5-1; CDR3: CASMMGSQETQYF; DNA: TGCGCCAGCATGATGGGGAGCCAAGAGACCCAGTACTTC
D: TRBD2; size: many; J: TRBJ2-1; V: TRBV4-1; CDR3: CASSQQTSGGLNNEQFF; DNA: TGCGCCAGCAGCCAGCAGACTAGCGGGGGCTTAAACAATGAGCAGTTCTTC
D: TRBD2; size: many; J: TRBJ2-5; V: TRBV7-3; CDR3: CASSLGGGAVETQYF; DNA: TGTGCCAGCAGCTTAGGCGGGGGGGCCGTAGAGACCCAGTACTTC
D: .; size: many; J: TRBJ2-5; V: TRBV11-3; CDR3: CASSPGTQWQETQYF; DNA: TGTGCCAGCAGCCCGGGAACCCAATGGCAAGAGACCCAGTACTTC
D: TRBD1; size: few; J: TRBJ2-7; V: TRBV29-1; CDR3: CSVESGQRNEQYF; DNA: TGCAGCGTTGAATCGGGACAGAGGAACGAGCAGTACTTC
D: TRBD1; size: few; J: TRBJ1-6; V: TRBV30; CDR3: CAWSWGQTSSPLHF; DNA: TGTGCCTGGAGTTGGGGACAGACTTCTTCACCCCTCCACTTT
D: TRBD2; size: .; J: TRBJ2-1; V: TRBV7-9; CDR3: CASSLAIGLAGTNEQFF; DNA: TGTGCCAGCAGCTTAGCGATAGGGCTAGCGGGCACCAATGAGCAGTTCTTC
D: TRBD1; size: many; J: TRBJ2-6; V: TRBV5-1; CDR3: CASSSGQAFSGANVLTF; DNA: TGCGCCAGCAGCTCGGGACAGGCATTCTCTGGGGCCAACGTCCTGACTTTC
D: .; size: many; J: TRBJ1-5; V: TRBV19; CDR3: CASSIYYGNQPQHF; DNA: TGTGCCAGTAGCATCTACTATGGCAATCAGCCCCAGCATTTT
D: .; size: many; J: TRBJ1-1; V: TRBV6-5; CDR3: CASSFNRVLDTEAFF; DNA: TGTGCCAGCAGTTTTAACAGGGTCTTGGACACTGAAGCTTTCTTT
D: .; size: few; J: TRBJ2-3; V: TRBV6-5; CDR3: CASSYPGGRSDTQYF; DNA: TGTGCCAGCAGTTACCCAGGAGGGAGATCAGATACGCAGTATTTT
D: TRBD1; size: few; J: TRBJ1-1; V: TRBV19; CDR3: CASSANLGGLFGTEAFF; DNA: TGTGCCAGTAGTGCAAATCTAGGGGGCCTTTTCGGGACTGAAGCTTTCTTT
D: .; size: .; J: TRBJ2-5; V: TRBV7-3; CDR3: CASSFTGMKGETQYF; DNA: TGTGCCAGCAGCTTCACGGGGATGAAAGGAGAGACCCAGTACTTC
D: TRBD1; size: few; J: TRBJ1-3; V: TRBV5-1; CDR3: CASSSLRDSNSGNTIYF; DNA: TGCGCCAGCAGCTCTCTCAGGGACAGCAACTCTGGAAACACCATATATTTT
D: .; size: .; J: TRBJ2-3; V: TRBV9; CDR3: CASSTAGTTDTQYF; DNA: TGTGCCAGCAGCACCGCAGGAACCACAGATACGCAGTATTTT
D: .; size: few; J: TRBJ2-3; V: TRBV28; CDR3: CASSGTWTDTQYF; DNA: TGTGCCAGCAGTGGGACTTGGACAGATACGCAGTATTTT